The 7 T cell receptor beta chains reported below all come from one sample, sequenced in a study of immune cell composition in non-small cell lung cancer. Using immunoSEQ multiplex PCR, the repertoire was profiled, and TCRdb retains in-frame clones only, with some absent. This repertoire shows 4,900 or so clones, over 60% found once; its top ten account for 20% to 25%. Sequencing was done on a sample of lung tumor tissue. The origin of the receptors is a human donor with non-small cell lung cancer.

This chain joins TRBV6-5 and TRBJ1-1; D is undetermined. V shed 5 bases and J shed 1 base, with 11 bases lying between them. Germline assignment: CDR1 MNHEY and CDR2 SVGAGI. The CDR3 consists of 14 residues. CDR3 loop: CASSLLGQNTEAFF. Written as DNA, the CDR3 is TGTGCCAGCAGTCTTTTGGGCCAGAACACTGAAGCTTTCTTT.

This rearrangement joins TRBV5-1 to TRBJ2-3, with 11 bases aligning to TRBD2. Germline assignment: CDR1 SGHRS and CDR2 YFSETQ. The CDR3 length is 17 residues. Trimming at V came to 7 bases and at J to 3 bases, leaving 13 bases not matched to a gene. CDR3 sequence reads: CASRAELAGVGTDTQYF. The CDR3 coding sequence is TGCGCCAGCCGAGCGGAACTAGCGGGGGTGGGGACAGATACGCAGTATTTT.

This clone was counted a single time. V and J are TRBV18 and TRBJ1-3; D is undetermined. The V end was cut by 3 bases, the J end by 2 bases, with 8 bases between. This CDR3 is built from 14 residues. The germline gives CDR1 KGHSH, CDR2 LQKENI. DNA of the CDR3: TGTGCCAGCTCACCCGGGGTCCCTGGAAACACCATATATTTT. It yields the protein CASSPGVPGNTIYF.

The chain employs TRBV28 and TRBJ1-2; D is perhaps TRBD1 (5 bases). V was trimmed by 7 bases and J by 3 bases, leaving 15 bases between them. There are 14 residues in the CDR3. The germline CDR1 and CDR2 sequences are MDHEN and SYDVKM. The CDR3 region is CASTSGGNDYGYTF. In nucleotides, the CDR3 is TGTGCCAGCACCTCTGGGGGGAACGACTATGGCTACACCTTC.

The V and J genes are TRBV5-1 and TRBJ2-7; 8 nucleotides align to TRBD1. With V trimmed by 3 bases and J by 3 bases, 5 bases remained unmatched. The CDR3 contains 14 residues. Germline CDR1 SGHRS, CDR2 YFSETQ. CDR3 nucleotide sequence: TGCGCCAGCAGCTCCCAGACAGGGGTCTACGAGCAGTACTTC. Translation: CASSSQTGVYEQYF.

This clone was detected a few times. The chain recombines TRBV28 with TRBJ1-2; TRBD1 is a possible D gene (6 bases). CDR1 and CDR2 (germline): MDHEN, SYDVKM. The CDR3 is made up of 17 amino acids. Trimming took off 3 bases at V and 4 bases at J, with 21 bases between the two ends. The CDR3 region is CASSLPPFWGRVYGYTF. The CDR3 nucleotides are TGTGCCAGCAGTTTGCCACCCTTCTGGGGGCGCGTCTATGGCTACACCTTC.

V and J are TRBV29-1 and TRBJ1-1; 9 positions match TRBD1. V lost 6 bases to trimming and J lost 8 bases; unmatched junction nucleotides: 13. The CDR3 consists of 14 residues. Looked up from germline, CDR1 is SQVTM and CDR2 is ANQGSEA. CDR3 protein: CSVALNRGLAEAFF. CDR3 nucleotide sequence: TGCAGCGTCGCCTTAAACAGGGGGCTTGCCGAAGCTTTCTTT.